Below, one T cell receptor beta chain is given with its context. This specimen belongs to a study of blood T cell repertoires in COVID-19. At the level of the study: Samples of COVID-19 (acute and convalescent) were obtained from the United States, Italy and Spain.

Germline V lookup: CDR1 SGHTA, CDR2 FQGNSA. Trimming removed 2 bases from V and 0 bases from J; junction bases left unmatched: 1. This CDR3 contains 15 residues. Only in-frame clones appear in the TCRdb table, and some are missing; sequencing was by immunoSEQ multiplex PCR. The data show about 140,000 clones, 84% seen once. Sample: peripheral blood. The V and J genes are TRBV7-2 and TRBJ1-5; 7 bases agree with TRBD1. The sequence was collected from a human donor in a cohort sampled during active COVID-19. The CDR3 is CASSLTGVSNQPQHF. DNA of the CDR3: TGTGCCAGCAGCTTAACAGGGGTTAGCAATCAGCCCCAGCATTTT.